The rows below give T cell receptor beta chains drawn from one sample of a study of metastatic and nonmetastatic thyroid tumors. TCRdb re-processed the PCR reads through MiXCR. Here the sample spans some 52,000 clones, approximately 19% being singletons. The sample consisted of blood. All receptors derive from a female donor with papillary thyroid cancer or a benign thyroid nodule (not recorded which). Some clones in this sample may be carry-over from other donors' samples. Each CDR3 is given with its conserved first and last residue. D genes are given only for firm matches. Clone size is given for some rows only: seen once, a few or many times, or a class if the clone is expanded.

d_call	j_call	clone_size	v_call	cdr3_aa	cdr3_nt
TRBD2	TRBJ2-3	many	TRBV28	CASSLGTSITDTQYF	TGTGCCAGCAGTTTAGGGACTAGTATCACAGATACGCAGTATTTT
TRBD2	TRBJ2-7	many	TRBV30	CAWSSGRSYEQYF	TGTGCCTGGAGTAGCGGGAGGTCCTACGAGCAGTACTTC
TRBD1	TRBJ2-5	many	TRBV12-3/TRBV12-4	CASSSPRDSVETQYF	TGTGCCAGCAGTTCGCCCCGGGACAGTGTCGAGACCCAGTACTTC
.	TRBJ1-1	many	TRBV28	CASSLLAQGNTEAFF	TGTGCCAGCAGTTTATTAGCGCAGGGGAACACTGAAGCTTTCTTT
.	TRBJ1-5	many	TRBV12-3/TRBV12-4	CASSRVNQPQHF	TGTGCCAGCAGTAGAGTTAATCAGCCCCAGCATTTT
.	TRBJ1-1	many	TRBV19	CASSLPPGGPMTEAFF	TGTGCCAGTAGTCTACCACCCGGGGGGCCCATGACTGAAGCTTTCTTT
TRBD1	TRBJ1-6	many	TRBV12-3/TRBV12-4	CASRWGTEVYSPLHF	TGTGCCAGCAGGTGGGGGACAGAAGTTTATTCACCCCTCCACTTT
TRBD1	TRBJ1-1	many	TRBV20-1	CSAGQGRTEAFF	TGCAGTGCTGGACAGGGACGGACTGAAGCTTTCTTT
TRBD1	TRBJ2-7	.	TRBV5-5	CASSRLDRREQYF	TGTGCCAGCAGCCGCCTGGACAGGCGCGAGCAGTACTTC
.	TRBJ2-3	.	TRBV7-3	CASSLTAGTSTDTQYF	TGTGCCAGCAGCTTAACAGCGGGGACAAGCACAGATACGCAGTATTTT
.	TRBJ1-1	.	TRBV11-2	CASRSGALGAEAFF	TGTGCCAGCAGGTCAGGCGCCTTGGGCGCTGAAGCTTTCTTT
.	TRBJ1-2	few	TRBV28	CASSPDPYTACYTF	TGTGCCAGCAGTCCCGACCCGTACACGGCGTGCTACACCTTC
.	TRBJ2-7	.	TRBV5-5	CAISVTGSSYEQCF	TGTGCCATCAGCGTCACAGGGAGCTCCTACGAGCAGTGCTTC
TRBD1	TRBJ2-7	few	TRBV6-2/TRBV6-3	CASSRIRDRGLSEQYF	TGTGCCAGCAGTCGTATTAGGGACAGGGGATTAAGCGAGCAGTACTTC
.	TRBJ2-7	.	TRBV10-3	CAIRLEQRRYEQYF	TGTGCCATCAGACTTGAACAACGAAGATACGAGCAGTACTTC
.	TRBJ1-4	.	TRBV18	CASSPKQGGKLFF	TGTGCCAGCTCACCGAAACAGGGTGGGAAACTGTTTTTT
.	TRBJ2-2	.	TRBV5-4	CASSPELGRTGELFF	TGTGCCAGCAGCCCCGAACTGGGACGCACCGGGGAGCTGTTTTTT
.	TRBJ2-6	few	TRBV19	CASSIPGANVLTF	TGTGCCAGTAGTATCCCTGGGGCCAACGTCCTGACTTTC
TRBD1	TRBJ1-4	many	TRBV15	CATSRDRGGGEKLFF	TGTGCCACCAGCAGAGACAGGGGGGGAGGAGAAAAACTGTTTTTT
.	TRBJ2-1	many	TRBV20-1	CSASGRSYNEQFF	TGCAGTGCTAGCGGAAGGTCCTACAATGAGCAGTTCTTC
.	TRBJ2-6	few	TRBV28	CASIRTAALSGANVLTF	TGTGCCAGCATCAGGACAGCCGCTCTTTCTGGTGCCAACGTCCTGACTTTC
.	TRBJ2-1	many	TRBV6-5	CASSSHLPGSYNEQFF	TGTGCCAGCAGTTCCCACCTGCCAGGGTCCTACAATGAGCAGTTCTTC
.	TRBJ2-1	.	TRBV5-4	CASSLGHEQFF	TGTGCCAGCAGCTTGGGGCATGAGCAGTTCTTC
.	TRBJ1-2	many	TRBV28	CASSFMDNYGYTF	TGTGCCAGCAGTTTCATGGACAACTATGGCTACACCTTC
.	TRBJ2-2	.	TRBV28	CASKMGDSNTGELFF	TGTGCCAGCAAGATGGGAGACAGTAACACCGGCGAGCTGTTTTTT
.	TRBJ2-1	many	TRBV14	CASSPRQALDDNEQFF	TGTGCCAGCAGCCCCCGACAGGCCTTGGATGACAATGAGCAGTTCTTC
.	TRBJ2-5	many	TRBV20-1	CSARDSASSETQYF	TGCAGTGCTAGAGATTCGGCTTCCTCAGAGACCCAGTACTTC
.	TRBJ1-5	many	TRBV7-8	CASSLVRAGWNNQPQHF	TGTGCCAGCAGCTTAGTGAGGGCAGGGTGGAACAATCAGCCCCAGCATTTT
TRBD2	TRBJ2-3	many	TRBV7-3	CASSTLGLAGLLYTQYF	TGTGCCAGCAGCACCTTGGGACTAGCGGGTCTTTTATATACGCAGTATTTT
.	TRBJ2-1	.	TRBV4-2	CASSQDRLREQFF	TGTGCCAGCAGCCAAGATCGTCTCCGGGAGCAGTTCTTC
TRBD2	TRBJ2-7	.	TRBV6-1	CASSELGGTGSYEQYF	TGTGCCAGCAGTGAATTGGGGGGGACTGGCTCCTACGAGCAGTACTTC
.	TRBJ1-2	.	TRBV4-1	CASSHLGSQGIRYGYTF	TGCGCCAGCAGCCATTTAGGTTCCCAGGGGATTCGATATGGCTACACCTTC
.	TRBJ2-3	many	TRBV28	CASSTLRTDTQYF	TGTGCCAGCAGTACCCTCCGGACAGATACGCAGTATTTT
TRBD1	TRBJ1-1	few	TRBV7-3	CASSGQAEAFF	TGTGCCAGCAGTGGACAGGCTGAAGCTTTCTTT
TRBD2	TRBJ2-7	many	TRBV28	CASSFHRASGLQSSYEQYF	TGTGCCAGCAGTTTCCATAGGGCTAGCGGACTACAGAGCTCCTACGAGCAGTACTTC
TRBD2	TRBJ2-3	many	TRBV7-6	CASSPATSGGADTQYF	TGTGCCAGCAGCCCCGCGACTAGCGGGGGGGCAGATACGCAGTATTTT
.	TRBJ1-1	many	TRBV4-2	CASSQDQGWTEAFF	TGTGCCAGCAGCCAAGATCAGGGGTGGACTGAAGCTTTCTTT
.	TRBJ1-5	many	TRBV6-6	CASSYARQGHQPQHF	TGTGCCAGCAGTTACGCTCGGCAGGGACATCAGCCCCAGCATTTT
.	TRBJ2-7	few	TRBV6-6	CASIQFTRSGLFSYEQYF	TGTGCCAGCATTCAATTCACTCGGTCGGGTCTTTTTTCCTACGAGCAGTACTTC
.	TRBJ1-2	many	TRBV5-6	CASSPLGRDGYTF	TGTGCCAGCAGCCCGCTAGGTAGGGACGGCTACACCTTC
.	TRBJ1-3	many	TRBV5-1	CASSPNPGSSSGNTIYF	TGCGCCAGCAGCCCTAACCCGGGCTCCTCTTCTGGAAACACCATATATTTT
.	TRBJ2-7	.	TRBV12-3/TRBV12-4	CAISLERVVYEQYF	TGTGCCATCAGTTTAGAAAGGGTGGTTTACGAGCAGTACTTC
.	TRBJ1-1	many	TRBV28	CASSSMPNTEAFF	TGTGCCAGCAGCTCTATGCCAAACACTGAAGCTTTCTTT
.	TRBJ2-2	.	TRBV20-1	CSARDPSQGIIGELFF	TGCAGTGCTAGAGATCCTTCACAGGGAATAATCGGGGAGCTGTTTTTT
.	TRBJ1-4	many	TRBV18	CASSPSSGQGVNEKLFF	TGTGCCAGCTCACCTTCTTCCGGGCAGGGCGTTAATGAAAAACTGTTTTTT
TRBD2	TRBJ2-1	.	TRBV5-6	CASSRGAGTSAYNEQFF	TGTGCCAGCAGCCGGGGAGCCGGTACTAGCGCATACAATGAGCAGTTCTTC
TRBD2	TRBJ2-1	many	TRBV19	CASMFGGSGRNEQFF	TGTGCCAGTATGTTCGGGGGGAGTGGGCGCAATGAGCAGTTCTTC
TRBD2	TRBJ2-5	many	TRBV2	CASSPRLAEGETQYF	TGTGCCAGCAGTCCTCGACTAGCGGAGGGGGAGACCCAGTACTTC
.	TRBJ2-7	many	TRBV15	CATSLGGQGNDEQYF	TGTGCCACCAGCCTAGGGGGGCAGGGTAACGACGAGCAGTACTTC
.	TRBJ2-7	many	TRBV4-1	CASSRGLFYEQYF	TGCGCCAGCAGCCGGGGACTGTTCTACGAGCAGTACTTC
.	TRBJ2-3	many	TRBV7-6	CASSHRTDTQYF	TGTGCCAGCAGTCATCGCACAGATACGCAGTATTTT
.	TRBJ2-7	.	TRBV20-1	CSPPRGDFYEQYF	TGCAGTCCACCCCGTGGGGACTTCTACGAGCAGTACTTC
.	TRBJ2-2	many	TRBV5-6	CASSLGPLTANTGELFF	TGTGCCAGCAGCTTGGGGCCATTGACTGCGAACACCGGGGAGCTGTTTTTT
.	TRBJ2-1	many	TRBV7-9	CASSLAGPLGQFF	TGTGCCAGCAGCTTAGCGGGGCCCCTCGGGCAGTTCTTC
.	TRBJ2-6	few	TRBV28	CASARQCPSSGANLLTF	TGTGCCAGCGCGCGACAGTGTCCTAGCTCTGGGGCCAACCTCCTGACTTTC